The T cell receptor (beta chain) described here comes from a study of shared clonotypes between healthy human individuals. Looking at the study overall: Plates per donor: three CD4 naive, three CD4 memory, two CD8 naive, one CD8 memory.

Donors included only healthy HIV-negative adults lacking recent acute infections or vaccinations. The assay used deep level. Generated by immunoSEQ multiplex PCR, the TCRdb table keeps only in-frame clones and is missing some. The sample includes 2 million to 3 million clones, 80% to 95% of them seen just once. The study's findings and limits: Genetic and exposure-history diversity was limited by the small donor number.

Trimming pared 3 bases from V and 5 bases from J, leaving 11 bases between. CDR3 size: 15 residues. In germline, CDR1 is MRHNA, CDR2 SNTAGT. On this clone: Antigen unknown.

The chain has TRBV6-4 and TRBJ1-6, with D possibly matching TRBD1 (6 bases). Sequencing was performed on naive CD4+ T cells from PBMCs. This sample's subset: CD45RA+ positively selected. This sequence originates from a man aged 18 to 35 in good health. Some clones in this sample may be carry-over from other donors' samples. CDR3 loop: CASSDGTSDNSPLHF. In DNA form, the CDR3 reads TGTGCCAGCAGTGATGGGACATCTGATAATTCACCCCTCCACTTT.